What follows describes a single T cell receptor (beta chain). The data derive from a study of technical replicates of blood from a few donors. This CDR3 has 13 residues. Trimming stripped 4 bases from V and 8 bases from J, with 14 bases between. Germline-derived CDR1 and CDR2 are SGHDT and YYEEEE. Assay: immunoSEQ multiplex PCR; the TCRdb copy retains only in-frame clones and omits some. There are approximately 49,000 clones in the sample; 80% to 95% occur only once, and about 3.8% lies in the top ten. This TCR came from a human donor in good health. Some clones in this sample may be carry-over from other donors' samples. The chain employs TRBV5-6 and TRBJ2-3, with D maybe TRBD2 (6 bases). Sequencing used PBMCs. CDR3 region: CASSGGTWGTQYF. The DNA for the CDR3 is TGTGCCAGCAGCGGGGGGACCTGGGGTACGCAGTATTTT.